The 7 T cell receptor beta chains reported below all come from one sample, sequenced in a study of OX40 agonist ivuxolimab in advanced cancers. The method behind the library was the immunoSEQ multiplex PCR assay. TCRdb took this table from immuneACCESS and kept in-frame rearrangements with V and J called. Such tables lack part of the clones; where checked against another copy, unresolved V genes explain under half of the gap, and the rest is unexplained. For this sample there are tens of thousands of clones; 91% appear just once. The top ten clonotypes cover about 1.6% of the sample. Here the sequenced sample was CD4+ or CD8+ T cells sorted from blood, taken in a trial of the OX40 agonist ivuxolimab. These receptors came from an adult with an advanced solid tumor such as melanoma, head and neck, liver or kidney cancer.

The chain links TRBV2 to TRBJ2-1, with 11 bases matching TRBD2. Germline values: CDR1 SNHLY, CDR2 FYNNEI. The CDR3 contains 17 residues. V trimming: 1 base; J trimming: 4 bases; junction bases outside the gene matches: 6. CDR3 in DNA: TGTGCCAGCAGTGAAGGGTGGGGACTAGCGGAATACAATGAGCAGTTCTTC. It encodes CASSEGWGLAEYNEQFF.

The chain is built from TRBV25-1 and TRBJ2-1; the match to TRBD1 covers 8 bases. This CDR3 spans 17 amino acids. In germline, CDR1 is MGHDK, CDR2 SYGVNS. The V and J ends lost 3 bases and 3 bases, in that order; junction bases with no gene match: 10. The CDR3 region is CASSDLQGGLYYNEQFF. In nucleotides, the CDR3 is TGTGCCAGCAGTGATCTACAGGGGGGCCTTTACTACAATGAGCAGTTCTTC.

This clone was picked up one time. V gene TRBV9 combines with J gene TRBJ2-5; D uncertain. V was pared by 0 bases and J by 4 bases, with 10 bases between. From germline, CDR1 is SGDLS and CDR2 YYNGEE. CDR3 length: 14 residues. CDR3 in amino acids: CASSVAALTETQYF. CDR3 bases: TGTGCCAGCAGCGTAGCGGCACTCACAGAGACCCAGTACTTC. Full variable domain (rest looked up from reference TRBV9 and TRBJ2-5): DSGVTQTPKHLITATGQRVTLRCSPRSGDLSVYWYQQSLDQGLQFLIQYYNGEERAKGNILERFSAQQFPDLHSELNLSSLELGDSALYFCASSVAALTETQYFGPGTRLLVL.

This chain joins TRBV10-3 and TRBJ2-1, with D perhaps given as TRBD1 or TRBD2 (5 bases each). CDR3 length: 16 residues. Germline loops: CDR1 ENHRY, CDR2 SYGVKD. Trimming took off 4 bases at V and 0 bases at J, with 13 bases between the two ends. DNA of the CDR3: TGTGCCATCAGTGGAAATTCAGGGAGCTCCTACAATGAGCAGTTCTTC. Translating gives CAISGNSGSSYNEQFF.

V is TRBV29-1 and J is TRBJ2-7; the D gene is possibly TRBD2 (6 bases). The germline gives CDR1 SQVTM, CDR2 ANQGSEA. CDR3 length: 13 residues. Between the trimmed V and J ends, which lost 4 bases and 0 bases, there was a span of 10 bases. The DNA of the CDR3 is TGCAGCGTTGTCCCGGACTACTCCTACGAGCAGTACTTC. This codes for CSVVPDYSYEQYF.

The chain links TRBV29-1 to TRBJ2-7, with 10 positions matching TRBD2. Germline V gives CDR1 SQVTM, CDR2 ANQGSEA. With V trimmed by 6 bases and J by 6 bases, 11 bases remained unmatched. The CDR3 length is 14 residues. CDR3 amino acids: CSVRSLAGASEQYF. CDR3 bases: TGCAGCGTGAGGTCCCTAGCGGGAGCTTCCGAGCAGTACTTC.

The chain couples TRBV18 to TRBJ2-1, with 8 bases that match TRBD2. Germline V lookup: CDR1 KGHSH, CDR2 LQKENI. CDR3 size: 18 residues. The J segment lost 8 bases and the V segment lost 4 bases, leaving 19 bases of the junction unmatched. The DNA of the CDR3 is TGTGCCAGCTCACTTTTGCAGGAGGGACTCAGCGGGAGCCATGAGCAGTTCTTC. Protein product: CASSLLQEGLSGSHEQFF. The entire variable domain, with the rest obtained from reference TRBV18 and TRBJ2-1, is as follows: NAGVMQNPRHLVRRRGQEARLRCSPMKGHSHVYWYRQLPEEGLKFMVYLQKENIIDESGMPKERFSAEFPKEGPSILRIQQVVRGDSAAYFCASSLLQEGLSGSHEQFFGPGTRLTVL.